Listed below are T cell receptor beta chains from one sample, sequenced in a study of T cells after yellow fever vaccination. TCRdb reanalysed the 5' RACE reads using MiXCR and keeps one entry per CDR3 protein. There are a few hundred thousand distinct CDR3 sequences in the sample; 6.9% occur only once, and around 0.9% lies in the top ten. Sequencing was performed on CD4+ T cells sorted from PBMCs, taken 15 days after the yellow fever booster vaccination. The receptors here all came from a man aged 25-45 years who received the YFV17D yellow fever vaccine. Each CDR3 is given with its conserved first and last residue. D genes are given only for firm matches. Clone size is given for some rows only: seen once, a few or many times, or a class if the clone is expanded.

d_call	cdr3_length	j_call	v_call	clone_size	cdr3_aa	cdr3_nt
TRBD2	14	TRBJ2-1	TRBV20-1	few	CSARTSGRQNEQFF	TGCAGTGCGAGGACTAGCGGGAGGCAGAATGAGCAGTTCTTC
.	14	TRBJ2-1	TRBV23-1	few	CASSHPLQGHEQFF	TGCGCCAGCAGTCATCCTCTACAGGGTCATGAGCAGTTCTTC
.	17	TRBJ2-3	TRBV30	few	CASTASGTGHFTDTQYF	TGTGCCTCCACGGCTAGCGGGACAGGCCATTTCACAGATACGCAGTATTTT
TRBD1	16	TRBJ1-5	TRBV2	.	CASLRDRGYSNQPQHF	TGTGCCAGCCTAAGGGACAGGGGGTACAGCAATCAGCCCCAGCATTTT
.	11	TRBJ2-7	TRBV14	.	CASSQDSPTYF	TGTGCCAGCAGCCAGGACAGTCCGACCTACTTC
TRBD2	15	TRBJ2-5	TRBV20-1	few	CSARAPGLAGETQYF	TGCAGTGCTAGAGCCCCCGGACTAGCGGGAGAGACCCAGTACTTC
TRBD2	17	TRBJ2-3	TRBV4-3	many	CASSQDIAGAFGDTQYF	TGCGCCAGCAGCCAAGATATCGCGGGAGCGTTTGGAGATACGCAGTATTTT
TRBD1	15	TRBJ1-2	TRBV3-1	many	CASSPLVRGRHGYTF	TGTGCCAGCAGCCCCTTAGTCAGGGGGCGGCATGGCTACACCTTC
.	16	TRBJ1-1	TRBV19	many	CASSRWPGRVSTEAFF	TGTGCCAGTAGTAGGTGGCCAGGACGTGTGAGCACTGAAGCTTTCTTT
.	17	TRBJ2-3	TRBV15	.	CATSRDQGASSTDTQYF	TGTGCCACCAGCAGAGATCAGGGAGCCTCTAGCACAGATACGCAGTATTTT
.	16	TRBJ2-7	TRBV20-1	few	CSARDWGADISYEQYF	TGCAGTGCTAGAGATTGGGGGGCGGATATCTCCTACGAGCAGTACTTC
TRBD2	12	TRBJ2-1	TRBV29-1	many	CSETSGSYEQFF	TGCAGCGAGACTAGCGGGAGTTATGAGCAGTTCTTC
TRBD2	16	TRBJ2-6	TRBV4-3	few	CASSQDSGNGANVLTF	TGCGCCAGCAGCCAAGATAGCGGGAACGGGGCCAACGTCCTGACTTTC
TRBD2	15	TRBJ2-1	TRBV4-1	many	CASRIGIAGVSEQFF	TGCGCCAGCAGGATCGGGATAGCGGGAGTAAGTGAGCAGTTCTTC
TRBD2	15	TRBJ2-1	TRBV7-9	.	CASSPRTSGANEQFF	TGTGCCAGCAGCCCCAGGACTAGCGGAGCCAATGAGCAGTTCTTC
.	13	TRBJ2-5	TRBV5-1	many	CASSLMGPETQYF	TGCGCCAGCAGCTTGATGGGCCCAGAGACCCAGTACTTC
.	12	TRBJ2-5	TRBV5-1	.	CASRLTQETQYF	TGCGCCAGCCGGCTAACCCAAGAGACCCAGTACTTC
.	15	TRBJ2-3	TRBV5-1	few	CASSAQGGGADTQYF	TGCGCCAGCAGCGCGCAGGGGGGTGGTGCAGATACGCAGTATTTT
.	15	TRBJ2-6	TRBV20-1	few	CSARRQSSGANVLTF	TGCAGTGCTAGAAGACAGAGCTCTGGGGCCAACGTCCTGACTTTC
.	15	TRBJ1-5	TRBV9	.	CASSVGPEGNQPQHF	TGTGCCAGCAGCGTAGGCCCAGAAGGCAATCAGCCCCAGCATTTT
TRBD1	14	TRBJ2-2	TRBV19	once	CASSTTGGDGELFF	TGTGCCAGTAGTACCACAGGGGGTGATGGGGAGCTGTTTTTT
.	15	TRBJ2-5	TRBV5-1	.	CASSLFPGQGETQYF	TGCGCCAGCAGCTTATTCCCGGGACAAGGGGAGACCCAGTACTTC
TRBD1	14	TRBJ2-3	TRBV20-1	few	CSAAGTGSTDTQYF	TGCAGTGCGGCCGGGACAGGGAGCACAGATACGCAGTATTTT
.	14	TRBJ2-5	TRBV5-1	.	CASRLDNNQETQYF	TGCGCCAGCCGCCTGGACAACAACCAAGAGACCCAGTACTTC
.	13	TRBJ1-2	TRBV29-1	few	CSAHAGEGYGYTF	TGCAGCGCCCACGCCGGGGAGGGCTATGGCTACACCTTC
.	15	TRBJ2-1	TRBV3-1	many	CASSLRGRWEYEQFF	TGTGCCAGCAGCCTTCGTGGACGGTGGGAGTATGAGCAGTTCTTC
TRBD2	16	TRBJ2-7	TRBV20-1	.	CSASPPSGTSSYEQYF	TGCAGTGCTAGCCCTCCGAGCGGGACTAGTTCCTACGAGCAGTACTTC
.	14	TRBJ2-4	TRBV7-2	few	CASSSSVGKNIQYF	TGTGCCAGCAGCTCCTCGGTGGGCAAAAACATTCAGTACTTC
.	14	TRBJ1-5	TRBV29-1	.	CSVVWGAGNQPQHF	TGCAGCGTTGTTTGGGGGGCTGGCAATCAGCCCCAGCATTTT
TRBD2	15	TRBJ2-7	TRBV14	.	CASSSNWREAWEQYF	TGTGCCAGCAGTTCTAACTGGCGGGAGGCGTGGGAGCAGTACTTC
.	15	TRBJ2-2	TRBV20-1	.	CSARVGGVITGELFF	TGCAGTGCTAGAGTGGGCGGGGTTATAACCGGGGAGCTGTTTTTT
TRBD1	14	TRBJ2-7	TRBV10-3	few	CAISKGGQSYEQYF	TGTGCCATCAGTAAAGGGGGCCAGTCCTACGAGCAGTACTTC
.	18	TRBJ2-3	TRBV11-2	few	CASSLVGLGGPSTDTQYF	TGTGCCAGCAGCTTAGTAGGGTTGGGCGGACCTAGCACAGATACGCAGTATTTT
TRBD1	16	TRBJ2-7	TRBV18	.	CASSPQGQGIGYEQYF	TGTGCCAGCTCACCGCAGGGACAGGGAATTGGCTACGAGCAGTACTTC
.	14	TRBJ2-3	TRBV20-1	.	CSARDLASTDTQYF	TGCAGTGCTAGAGATCTGGCTAGCACAGATACGCAGTATTTT
.	14	TRBJ1-5	TRBV6-1	few	CASSKTVGDQPQHF	TGTGCCAGCAGTAAGACAGTAGGCGATCAGCCCCAGCATTTT
TRBD2	19	TRBJ2-1	TRBV13	few	CASSPGLAGGPSLLNEQFF	TGTGCCAGCAGCCCTGGACTAGCGGGAGGGCCCTCGTTGTTAAATGAGCAGTTCTTC
.	13	TRBJ2-2	TRBV28	many	CASSDTNTGELFF	TGTGCCAGCAGTGACACGAACACCGGGGAGCTGTTTTTT
.	16	TRBJ1-2	TRBV29-1	few	CSVRGRGQVDYYGYTF	TGCAGCGTTCGGGGACGGGGGCAAGTTGACTATTATGGCTACACCTTC
TRBD2	18	TRBJ2-7	TRBV20-1	.	CSARERGGGTSGSYEQYF	TGCAGTGCTAGAGAGCGAGGGGGAGGGACTAGCGGCTCCTACGAGCAGTACTTC
.	14	TRBJ2-1	TRBV20-1	many	CSATDLFSYNEQFF	TGCAGTGCTACTGACTTGTTCTCCTACAATGAGCAGTTCTTC
.	16	TRBJ2-1	TRBV15	many	CATKRELPVGVKKQFF	TGTGCCACCAAACGGGAGCTGCCGGTGGGCGTCAAGAAGCAGTTCTTC
TRBD2	16	TRBJ2-1	TRBV7-8	few	CASSTYSGRAGDEQFF	TGTGCCAGCAGCACCTATAGCGGGAGGGCGGGGGATGAGCAGTTCTTC
.	12	TRBJ2-1	TRBV14	few	CASSPGRGRQFF	TGTGCCAGCAGCCCCGGTCGCGGTCGGCAGTTCTTC
.	15	TRBJ2-2	TRBV20-1	few	CSARPTRGDTGELFF	TGCAGTGCTAGACCAACCAGGGGGGACACCGGGGAGCTGTTTTTT
TRBD2	17	TRBJ2-3	TRBV7-2	.	CASSVRGPGGSVDTQYF	TGTGCCAGCAGCGTAAGAGGCCCCGGCGGGAGTGTAGATACGCAGTATTTT
.	13	TRBJ2-1	TRBV10-3	few	CAISHSVHNEQFF	TGTGCCATCAGCCACTCGGTCCACAATGAGCAGTTCTTC
.	15	TRBJ2-3	TRBV20-1	.	CSAHRDSAETDTQYF	TGCAGTGCTCACCGGGACTCGGCGGAGACAGATACGCAGTATTTT
.	13	TRBJ2-3	TRBV6-5	few	CASSLASTDTQYF	TGTGCCAGCAGTTTGGCAAGCACAGATACGCAGTATTTT
.	13	TRBJ2-7	TRBV20-1	few	CSARSGTSYEQYF	TGCAGTGCTAGGTCCGGGACCTCCTACGAGCAGTACTTC
.	16	TRBJ2-2	TRBV5-1	.	CASSFGYRLNTGELFF	TGCGCCAGCAGCTTCGGCTATCGACTGAACACCGGGGAGCTGTTTTTT
.	12	TRBJ1-5	TRBV3-1	.	CASAVVGQPQHF	TGTGCCAGCGCGGTAGTAGGTCAGCCCCAGCATTTT
.	17	TRBJ2-7	TRBV29-1	.	CSVEVAPATNRAYEQYF	TGCAGCGTTGAAGTCGCCCCTGCCACGAACCGCGCCTACGAGCAGTACTTC
.	11	TRBJ2-3	TRBV30	few	CAWSVNGPQYF	TGTGCCTGGAGTGTAAATGGTCCGCAGTATTTT
.	14	TRBJ2-3	TRBV19	few	CASSSSWGTDTQYF	TGTGCCAGTAGCTCGTCCTGGGGCACAGATACGCAGTATTTT
TRBD1	14	TRBJ2-3	TRBV28	few	CASSWTGPTDTQYF	TGTGCCAGCAGTTGGACAGGACCCACAGATACGCAGTATTTT
.	15	TRBJ2-7	TRBV2	few	CASSDRRELANEQYF	TGTGCCAGCAGTGACCGCCGGGAGTTGGCCAACGAGCAGTACTTC